This T cell receptor (beta chain) was captured by sequencing in a study of neoadjuvant nivolumab and ipilimumab in lung cancer. Study results and caveats: Only a small number of samples underwent TCR sequencing.

Libraries were prepared by immunoSEQ multiplex PCR; TCRdb keeps only in-frame clonotypes and omits some of them. The sample yields about 20,000 clones, about 77% seen once. Regarding this clone: The antigen is unknown.

Trimming removed 3 bases from V and 7 bases from J, with 3 bases in between. Per the germline V gene, CDR1 is DFQATT and CDR2 is SNEGSKA (reference sequence). The CDR3 is made up of 9 amino acids. The rearrangement links TRBV20-1 to TRBJ1-1; no firm D call. The source material was tumor tissue, sampled after neoadjuvant nivolumab, alone or with ipilimumab, at or shortly before surgery. The sequence derives from an adult with non-small cell lung cancer. As DNA, the CDR3 is TGCAGTGCTAGGAATGAAGCTTTCTTT. As protein: CSARNEAFF.